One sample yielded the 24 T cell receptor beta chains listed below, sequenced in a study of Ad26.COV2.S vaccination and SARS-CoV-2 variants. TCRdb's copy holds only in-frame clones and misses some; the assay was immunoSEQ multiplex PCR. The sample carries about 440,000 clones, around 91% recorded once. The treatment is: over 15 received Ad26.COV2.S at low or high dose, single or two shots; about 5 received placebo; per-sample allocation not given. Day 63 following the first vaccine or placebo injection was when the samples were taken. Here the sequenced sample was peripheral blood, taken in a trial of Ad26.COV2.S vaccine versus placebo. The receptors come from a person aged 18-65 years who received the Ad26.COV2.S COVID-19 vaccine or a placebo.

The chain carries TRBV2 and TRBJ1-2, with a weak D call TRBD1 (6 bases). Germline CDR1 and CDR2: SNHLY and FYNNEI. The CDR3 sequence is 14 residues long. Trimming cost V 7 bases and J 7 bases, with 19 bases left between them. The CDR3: CASIQRGGGGGYTF. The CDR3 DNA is TGTGCCAGCATCCAAAGAGGGGGAGGAGGTGGCTACACCTTC. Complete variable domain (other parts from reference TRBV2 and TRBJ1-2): EPEVTQTPSHQVTQMGQEVILRCVPISNHLYFYWYRQILGQKVEFLVSFYNNEISEKSEIFDDQFSVERPDGSNFTLKIRSTKLEDSAMYFCASIQRGGGGGYTFGSGTRLTVV.

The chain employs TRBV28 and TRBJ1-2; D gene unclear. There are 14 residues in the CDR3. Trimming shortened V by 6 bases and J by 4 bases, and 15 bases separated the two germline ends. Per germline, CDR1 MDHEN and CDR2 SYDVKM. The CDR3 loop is CASSGTQVAYGYTF. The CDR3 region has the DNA TGTGCCAGCAGCGGAACCCAGGTAGCCTATGGCTACACCTTC.

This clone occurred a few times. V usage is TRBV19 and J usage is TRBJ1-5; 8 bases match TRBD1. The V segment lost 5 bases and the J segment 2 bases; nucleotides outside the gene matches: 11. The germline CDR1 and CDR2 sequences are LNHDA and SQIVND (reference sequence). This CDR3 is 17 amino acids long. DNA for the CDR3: TGTGCCAGTAGTCCCGGACAGGGTAGAATTGGCAATCAGCCCCAGCATTTT. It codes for CASSPGQGRIGNQPQHF.

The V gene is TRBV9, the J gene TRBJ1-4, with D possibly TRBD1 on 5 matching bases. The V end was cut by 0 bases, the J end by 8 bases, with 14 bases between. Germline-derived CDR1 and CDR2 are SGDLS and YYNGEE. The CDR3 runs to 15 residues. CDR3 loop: CASSVADTVREKLFF. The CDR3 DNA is TGTGCCAGCAGCGTAGCGGACACGGTCAGAGAAAAACTGTTTTTT.

The CDR3 sequence: CASSSAGTGSPTEAFF. CDR3 nucleotides: TGTGCCAGCAGCTCCGCGGGGACAGGGTCCCCCACTGAAGCTTTCTTT. The gene calls are TRBV7-2 and TRBJ1-1; 9 positions match TRBD1. From germline, CDR1 is SGHTA and CDR2 FQGNSA. Germline trimming cut 4 bases from V and 4 bases from J; bases unmatched to any gene: 10. The CDR3 is 16 amino acids.

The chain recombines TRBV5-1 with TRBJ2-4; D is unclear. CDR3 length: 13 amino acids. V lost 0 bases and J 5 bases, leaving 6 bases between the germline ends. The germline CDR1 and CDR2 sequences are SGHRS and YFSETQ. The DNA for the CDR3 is TGCGCCAGCAGCTTGGCTCAGGAAAACATTCAGTACTTC. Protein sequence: CASSLAQENIQYF.

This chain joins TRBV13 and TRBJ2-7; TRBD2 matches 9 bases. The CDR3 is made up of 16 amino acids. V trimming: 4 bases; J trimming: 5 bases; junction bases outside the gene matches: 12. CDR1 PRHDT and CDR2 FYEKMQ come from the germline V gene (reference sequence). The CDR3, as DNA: TGTGCCAGCAGCTCCTTAGCGGGAGACAACGACCACGAGCAGTACTTC. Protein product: CASSSLAGDNDHEQYF.

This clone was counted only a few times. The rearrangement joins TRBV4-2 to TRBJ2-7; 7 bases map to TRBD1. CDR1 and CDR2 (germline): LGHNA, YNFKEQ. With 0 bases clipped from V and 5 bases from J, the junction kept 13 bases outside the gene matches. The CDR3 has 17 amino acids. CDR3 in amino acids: CASSQEDLEGAENEQYF. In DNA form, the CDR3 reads TGTGCCAGCAGCCAAGAGGACCTAGAGGGGGCTGAAAACGAGCAGTACTTC.

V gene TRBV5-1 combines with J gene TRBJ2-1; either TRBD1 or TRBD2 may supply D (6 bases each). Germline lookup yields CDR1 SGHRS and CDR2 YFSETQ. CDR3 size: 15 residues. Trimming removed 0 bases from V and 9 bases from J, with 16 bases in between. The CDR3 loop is CASSLGSGGQGEQFF. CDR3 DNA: TGCGCCAGCAGCTTGGGATCTGGGGGGCAGGGTGAGCAGTTCTTC.

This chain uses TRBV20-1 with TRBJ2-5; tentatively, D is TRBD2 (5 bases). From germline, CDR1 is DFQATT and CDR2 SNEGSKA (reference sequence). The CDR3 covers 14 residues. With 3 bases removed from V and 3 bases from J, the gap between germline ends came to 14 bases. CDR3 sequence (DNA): TGCAGTGCTAGTTTGGTGGGAGTAGAAGAGACCCAGTACTTC. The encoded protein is CSASLVGVEETQYF.

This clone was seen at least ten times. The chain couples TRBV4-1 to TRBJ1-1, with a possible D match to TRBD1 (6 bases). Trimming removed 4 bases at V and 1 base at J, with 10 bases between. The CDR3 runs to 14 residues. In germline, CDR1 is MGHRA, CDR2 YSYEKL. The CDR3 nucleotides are TGCGCCAGCAGCCTTCGGGGACAGAACACTGAAGCTTTCTTT. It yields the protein CASSLRGQNTEAFF.

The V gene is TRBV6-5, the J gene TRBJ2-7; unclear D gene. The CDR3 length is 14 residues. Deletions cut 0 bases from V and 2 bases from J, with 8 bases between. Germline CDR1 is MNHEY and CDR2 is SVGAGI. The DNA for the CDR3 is TGTGCCAGCAGTTACTCCCAACAAGCCTACGAGCAGTACTTC. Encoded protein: CASSYSQQAYEQYF.

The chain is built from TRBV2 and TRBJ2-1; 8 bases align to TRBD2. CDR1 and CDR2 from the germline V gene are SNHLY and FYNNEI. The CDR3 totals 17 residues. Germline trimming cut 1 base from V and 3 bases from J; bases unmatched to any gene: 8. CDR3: CASSEGASGPDYNEQFF. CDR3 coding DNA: TGTGCCAGCAGTGAAGGGGCTAGCGGGCCAGACTACAATGAGCAGTTCTTC.

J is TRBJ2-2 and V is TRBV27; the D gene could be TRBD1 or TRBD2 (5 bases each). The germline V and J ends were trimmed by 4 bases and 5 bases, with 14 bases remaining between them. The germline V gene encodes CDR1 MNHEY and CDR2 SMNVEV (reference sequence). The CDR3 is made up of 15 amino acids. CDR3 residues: CASSSGPLGTGELFF. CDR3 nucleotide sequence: TGTGCCAGCAGTTCGGGACCTCTGGGGACCGGGGAGCTGTTTTTT.

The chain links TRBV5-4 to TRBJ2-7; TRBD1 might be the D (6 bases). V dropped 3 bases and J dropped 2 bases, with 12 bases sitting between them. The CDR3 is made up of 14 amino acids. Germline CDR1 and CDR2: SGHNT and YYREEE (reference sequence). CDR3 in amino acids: CASSSRGGAYEQYF. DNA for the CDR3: TGTGCCAGCAGCTCCAGGGGCGGCGCCTACGAGCAGTACTTC.

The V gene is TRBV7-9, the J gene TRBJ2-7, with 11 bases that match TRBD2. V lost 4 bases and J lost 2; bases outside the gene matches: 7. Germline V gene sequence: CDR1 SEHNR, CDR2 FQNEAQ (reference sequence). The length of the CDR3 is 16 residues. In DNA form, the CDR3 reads TGTGCCAGCAGCTACCGGACGACTAGCGGGGCCTACGAGCAGTACTTC. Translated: CASSYRTTSGAYEQYF.

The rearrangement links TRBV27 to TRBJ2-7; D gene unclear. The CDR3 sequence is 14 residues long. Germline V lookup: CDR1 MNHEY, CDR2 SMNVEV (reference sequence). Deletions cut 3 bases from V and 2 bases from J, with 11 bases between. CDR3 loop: CASSFSGNPYEQYF. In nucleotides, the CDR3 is TGTGCCAGCAGTTTTTCTGGCAACCCCTACGAGCAGTACTTC.

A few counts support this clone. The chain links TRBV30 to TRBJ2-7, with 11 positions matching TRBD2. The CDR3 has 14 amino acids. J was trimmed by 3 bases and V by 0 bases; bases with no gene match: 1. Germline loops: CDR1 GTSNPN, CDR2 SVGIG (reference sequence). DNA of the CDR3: TGTGCCTGGAGTGTAACTAGCGGGAGCTACGAGCAGTACTTC. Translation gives CAWSVTSGSYEQYF.

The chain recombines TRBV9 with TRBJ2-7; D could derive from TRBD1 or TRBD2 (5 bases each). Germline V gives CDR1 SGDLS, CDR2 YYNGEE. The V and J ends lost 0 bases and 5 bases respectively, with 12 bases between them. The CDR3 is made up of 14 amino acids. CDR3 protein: CASSVGGTPDEQYF. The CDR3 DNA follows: TGTGCCAGCAGCGTAGGAGGGACCCCGGACGAGCAGTACTTC.

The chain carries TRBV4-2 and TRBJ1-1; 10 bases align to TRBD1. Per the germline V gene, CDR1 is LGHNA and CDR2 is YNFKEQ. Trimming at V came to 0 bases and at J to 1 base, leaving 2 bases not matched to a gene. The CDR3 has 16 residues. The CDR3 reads CASSQDWTGGNTEAFF. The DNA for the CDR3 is TGTGCCAGCAGCCAAGATTGGACAGGGGGGAACACTGAAGCTTTCTTT.

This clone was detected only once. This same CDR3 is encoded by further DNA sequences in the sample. The CDR3 sequence: CASSLTGSYNEQFF. CDR3 nucleotides: TGTGCCAGCAGTTTGACAGGATCCTACAATGAGCAGTTCTTC. V usage is TRBV28 and J usage is TRBJ2-1; TRBD1 might be the D (6 bases). Trimming took 3 bases from V and 1 from J, leaving 7 bases between them. CDR3 length: 14 amino acids. Germline CDR1 reads MDHEN; CDR2 reads SYDVKM.

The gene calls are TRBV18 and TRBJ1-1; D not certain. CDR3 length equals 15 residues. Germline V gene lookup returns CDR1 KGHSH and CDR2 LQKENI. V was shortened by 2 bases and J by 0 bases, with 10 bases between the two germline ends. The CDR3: CASSPRLAVNTEAFF. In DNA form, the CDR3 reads TGTGCCAGCTCACCAAGACTGGCAGTGAACACTGAAGCTTTCTTT.

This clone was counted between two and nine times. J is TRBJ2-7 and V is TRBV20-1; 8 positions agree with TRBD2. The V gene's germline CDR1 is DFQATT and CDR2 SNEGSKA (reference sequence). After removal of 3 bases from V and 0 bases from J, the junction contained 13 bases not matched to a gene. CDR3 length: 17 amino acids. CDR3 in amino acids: CSASAGTSSLGSYEQYF. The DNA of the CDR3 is TGCAGTGCTAGTGCCGGGACTAGTAGTTTGGGCTCCTACGAGCAGTACTTC.

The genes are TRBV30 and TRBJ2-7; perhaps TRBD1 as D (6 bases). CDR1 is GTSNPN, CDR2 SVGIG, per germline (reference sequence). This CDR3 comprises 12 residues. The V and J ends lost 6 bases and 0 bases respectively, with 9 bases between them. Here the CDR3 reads CACTGSSYEQYF. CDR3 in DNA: TGTGCCTGTACAGGGAGCTCCTACGAGCAGTACTTC. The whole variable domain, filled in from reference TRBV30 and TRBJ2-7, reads SQTIHQWPATLVQPVGSPLSLECTVEGTSNPNLYWYRQAAGRGLQLLFYSVGIGQISSEVPQNLSASRPQDRQFILSSKKLLLSDSGFYLCACTGSSYEQYFGPGTRLTVT.